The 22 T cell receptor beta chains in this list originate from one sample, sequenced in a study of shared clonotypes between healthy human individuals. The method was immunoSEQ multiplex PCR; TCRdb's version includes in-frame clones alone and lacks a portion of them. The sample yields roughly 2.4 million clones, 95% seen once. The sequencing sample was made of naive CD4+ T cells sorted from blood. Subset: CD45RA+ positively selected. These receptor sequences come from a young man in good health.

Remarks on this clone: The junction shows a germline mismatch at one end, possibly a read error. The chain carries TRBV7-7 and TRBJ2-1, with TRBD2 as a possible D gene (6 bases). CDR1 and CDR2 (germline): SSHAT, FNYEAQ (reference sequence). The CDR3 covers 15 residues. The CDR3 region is CASSFELARYNEQFF. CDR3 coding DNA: TGTGCTAGCAGCTTTGAGCTAGCGCGCTACAATGAGCAGTTCTTC.

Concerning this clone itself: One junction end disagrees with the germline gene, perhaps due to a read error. For the CDR3, the DNA is TGTGCCATCAGTGAAGGGACTAGCAAAGATACGCAGTATTTT. Its protein is CAISEGTSKDTQYF. The rearrangement uses TRBV10-3 and TRBJ2-3; 9 positions agree with TRBD2. Germline V gene lookup returns CDR1 ENHRY and CDR2 SYGVKD. The CDR3 is 14 residues long.

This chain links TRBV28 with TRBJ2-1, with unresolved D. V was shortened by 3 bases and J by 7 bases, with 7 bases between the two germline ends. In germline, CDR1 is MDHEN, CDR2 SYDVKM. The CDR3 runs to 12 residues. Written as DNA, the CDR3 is TGTGCCAGCAGTTTGACCAAGAATGAGCAGTTCTTC. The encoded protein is CASSLTKNEQFF.

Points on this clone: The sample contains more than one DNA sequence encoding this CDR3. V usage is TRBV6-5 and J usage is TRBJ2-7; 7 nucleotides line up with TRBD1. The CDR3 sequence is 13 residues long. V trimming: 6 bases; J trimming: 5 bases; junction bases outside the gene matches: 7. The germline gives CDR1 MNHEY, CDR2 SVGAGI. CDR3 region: CASSRTGADEQYF. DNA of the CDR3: TGTGCCAGCAGCCGTACAGGGGCCGACGAGCAGTACTTC.

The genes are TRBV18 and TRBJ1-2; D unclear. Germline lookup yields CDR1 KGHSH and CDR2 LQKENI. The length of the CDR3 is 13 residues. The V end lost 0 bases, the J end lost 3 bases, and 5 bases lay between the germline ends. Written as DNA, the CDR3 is TGTGCCAGCTCACCACCATCTGACTATGGCTACACCTTC. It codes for CASSPPSDYGYTF. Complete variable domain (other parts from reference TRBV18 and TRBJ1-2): NAGVMQNPRHLVRRRGQEARLRCSPMKGHSHVYWYRQLPEEGLKFMVYLQKENIIDESGMPKERFSAEFPKEGPSILRIQQVVRGDSAAYFCASSPPSDYGYTFGSGTRLTVV.

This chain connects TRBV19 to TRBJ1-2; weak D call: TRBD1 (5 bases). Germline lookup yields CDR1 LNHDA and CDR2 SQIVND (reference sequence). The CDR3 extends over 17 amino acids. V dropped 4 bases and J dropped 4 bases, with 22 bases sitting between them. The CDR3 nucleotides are TGTGCCAGTAGTACCTCCGGGACCCCGAAATATAGCTATGGCTACACCTTC. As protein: CASSTSGTPKYSYGYTF.

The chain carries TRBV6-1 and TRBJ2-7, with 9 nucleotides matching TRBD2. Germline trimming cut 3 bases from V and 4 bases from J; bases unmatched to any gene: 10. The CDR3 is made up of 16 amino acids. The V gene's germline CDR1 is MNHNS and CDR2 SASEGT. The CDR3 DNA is TGTGCCAGCAGTGATTGGCTAGCGGGAAAAGAGTACGAGCAGTACTTC. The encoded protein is CASSDWLAGKEYEQYF.

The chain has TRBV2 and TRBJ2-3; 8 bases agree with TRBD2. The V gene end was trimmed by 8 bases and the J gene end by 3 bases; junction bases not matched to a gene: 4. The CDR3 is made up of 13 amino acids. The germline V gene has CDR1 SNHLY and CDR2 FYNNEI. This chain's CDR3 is CASAGGRTDTQYF. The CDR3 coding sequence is TGTGCCAGCGCGGGGGGCCGTACAGATACGCAGTATTTT.

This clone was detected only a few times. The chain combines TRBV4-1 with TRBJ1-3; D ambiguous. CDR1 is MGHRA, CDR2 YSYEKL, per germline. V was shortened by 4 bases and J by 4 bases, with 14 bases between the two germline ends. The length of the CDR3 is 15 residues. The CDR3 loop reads CASSLLQLAGNTIYF. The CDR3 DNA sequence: TGCGCCAGCAGCCTTCTCCAATTGGCGGGAAACACCATATATTTT.

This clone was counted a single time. DNA of the CDR3: TGCGCCAGCAGCCTAGCAGGGAGTGCTAATGAAAAACTGTTTTTT. Its translation is CASSLAGSANEKLFF. The chain combines TRBV5-1 with TRBJ1-4; tentatively, D is TRBD1 (5 bases). The CDR3 loop spans 15 amino acids. Germline lookup yields CDR1 SGHRS and CDR2 YFSETQ. V lost 4 bases and J 3 bases, leaving 13 bases between the germline ends.

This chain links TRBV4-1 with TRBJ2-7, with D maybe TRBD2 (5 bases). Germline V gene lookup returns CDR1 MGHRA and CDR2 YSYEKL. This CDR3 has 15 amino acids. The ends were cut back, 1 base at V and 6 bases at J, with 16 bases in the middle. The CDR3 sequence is CASSQVPRGNGEQYF. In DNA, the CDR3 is TGCGCCAGCAGCCAAGTCCCTCGGGGAAACGGCGAGCAGTACTTC.

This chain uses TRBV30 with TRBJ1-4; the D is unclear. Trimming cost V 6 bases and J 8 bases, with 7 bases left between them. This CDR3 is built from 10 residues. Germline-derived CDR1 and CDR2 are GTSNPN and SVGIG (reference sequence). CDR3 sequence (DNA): TGTGCCTGTTTTTCGGAAAAACTGTTTTTT. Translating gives CACFSEKLFF.

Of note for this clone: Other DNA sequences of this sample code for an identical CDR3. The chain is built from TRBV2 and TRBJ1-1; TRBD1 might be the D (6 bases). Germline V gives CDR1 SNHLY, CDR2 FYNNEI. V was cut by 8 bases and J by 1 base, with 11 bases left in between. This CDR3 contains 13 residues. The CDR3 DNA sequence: TGTGCCAGCCGGACAGAAGGGAACACTGAAGCTTTCTTT. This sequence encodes CASRTEGNTEAFF.

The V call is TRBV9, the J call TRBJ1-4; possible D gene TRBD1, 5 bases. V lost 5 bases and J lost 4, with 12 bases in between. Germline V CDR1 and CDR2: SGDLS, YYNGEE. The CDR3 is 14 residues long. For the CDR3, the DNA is TGTGCCAGCAGTATAGCAGGGATTAATGAAAAACTGTTTTTT. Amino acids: CASSIAGINEKLFF. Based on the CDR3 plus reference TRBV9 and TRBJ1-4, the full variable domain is DSGVTQTPKHLITATGQRVTLRCSPRSGDLSVYWYQQSLDQGLQFLIQYYNGEERAKGNILERFSAQQFPDLHSELNLSSLELGDSALYFCASSIAGINEKLFFGSGTQLSVL.

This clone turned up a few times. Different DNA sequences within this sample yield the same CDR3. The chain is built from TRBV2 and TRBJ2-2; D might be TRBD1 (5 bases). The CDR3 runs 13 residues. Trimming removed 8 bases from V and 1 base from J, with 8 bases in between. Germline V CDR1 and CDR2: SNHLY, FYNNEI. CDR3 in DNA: TGTGCCAGCTCCGGACAGAACACCGGGGAGCTGTTTTTT. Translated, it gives CASSGQNTGELFF.

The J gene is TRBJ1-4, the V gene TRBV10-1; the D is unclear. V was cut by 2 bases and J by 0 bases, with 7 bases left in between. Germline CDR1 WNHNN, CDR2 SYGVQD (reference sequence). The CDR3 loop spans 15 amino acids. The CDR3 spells CASSETVATNEKLFF. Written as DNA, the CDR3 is TGCGCCAGCAGTGAGACGGTAGCAACTAATGAAAAACTGTTTTTT.

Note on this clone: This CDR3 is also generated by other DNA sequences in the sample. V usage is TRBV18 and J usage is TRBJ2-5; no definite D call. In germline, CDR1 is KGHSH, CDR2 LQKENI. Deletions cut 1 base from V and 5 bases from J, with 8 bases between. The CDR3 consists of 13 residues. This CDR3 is CASSPRLEETQYF. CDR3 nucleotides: TGTGCCAGCTCACCACGGCTTGAGGAGACCCAGTACTTC.

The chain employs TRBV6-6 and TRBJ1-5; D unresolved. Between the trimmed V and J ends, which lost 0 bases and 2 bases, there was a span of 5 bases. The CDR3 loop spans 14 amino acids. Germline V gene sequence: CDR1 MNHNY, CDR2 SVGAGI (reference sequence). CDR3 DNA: TGTGCCAGCAGTTACTCCCAGGGCAATCAGCCCCAGCATTTT. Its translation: CASSYSQGNQPQHF.

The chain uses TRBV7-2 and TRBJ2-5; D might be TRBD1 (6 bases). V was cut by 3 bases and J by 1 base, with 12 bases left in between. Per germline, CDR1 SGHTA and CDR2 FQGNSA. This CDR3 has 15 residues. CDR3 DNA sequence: TGTGCCAGCAGCTTGGGGGCAGTGAGCCAAGAGACCCAGTACTTC. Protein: CASSLGAVSQETQYF.

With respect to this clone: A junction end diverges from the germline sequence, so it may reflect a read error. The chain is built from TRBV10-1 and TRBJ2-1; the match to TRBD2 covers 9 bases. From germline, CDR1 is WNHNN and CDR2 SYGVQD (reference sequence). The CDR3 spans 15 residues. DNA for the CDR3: TGCGCCAGCAGTGCTTCTAGCGGGGAATACAATGAGCAATTCTTC. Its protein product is CASSASSGEYNEQFF.

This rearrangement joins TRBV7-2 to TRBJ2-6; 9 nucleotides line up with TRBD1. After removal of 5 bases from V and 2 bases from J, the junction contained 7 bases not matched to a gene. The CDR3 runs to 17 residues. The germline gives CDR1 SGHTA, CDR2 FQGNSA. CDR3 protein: CASSPGQGEAGANVLTF. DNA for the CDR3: TGTGCCAGCAGCCCGGGACAGGGAGAGGCTGGGGCCAACGTCCTGACTTTC.

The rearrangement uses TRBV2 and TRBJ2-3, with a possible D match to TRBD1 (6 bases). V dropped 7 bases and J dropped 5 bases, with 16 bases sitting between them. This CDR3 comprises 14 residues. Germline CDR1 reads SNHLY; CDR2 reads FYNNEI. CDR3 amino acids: CASTAFRGEDTQYF. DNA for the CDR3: TGTGCCAGCACTGCGTTCAGGGGTGAAGATACGCAGTATTTT.